This TCR beta chain was obtained from a study of tumor-infiltrating lymphocytes in primary liver carcinoma. The wider study: Samples returned roughly 3.5 to 7.13 million productive TCRbeta reads each. Read depth did not differ significantly between tissue types.

It was from about 21-30 mg of unsorted bulk tissue that RNA and DNA were co-extracted. Treatment of the patients' primary liver carcinoma consisted of surgical resection. Patients showed chronic HBV infection and an absence of prior treatment. Details on this clonotype: As yet, its antigen is unknown. A read error may produce the germline difference seen at one junction end.

The germline CDR1 and CDR2 sequences are SGHAT and FQNNGV. The CDR3 runs 13 residues. Findings and caveats of the study: The difference in top-250-clone fraction between tumors and blood was significant, favoring tumors (p = 0.039).

The template, roughly 0.45 ug total RNA, yielded TCR beta cDNA made with a constant-region primer. ARM-PCR was slightly modified, and three nested multiplex PCR rounds with it gave rise to the TCR beta libraries. With TRBV1-TRBV30 forward primers and a C-beta reverse primer, the first two PCR rounds were run for about 10 cycles each. MiXCR was run by TCRdb on the multiplex PCR reads, yielding one entry per CDR3 protein. The data show 95,000 to 150,000 distinct CDR3 sequences, 64% seen once. The TCR sequence derives from an older woman with primary liver carcinoma and hepatitis B virus infection. The sample consisted of liver tumor tissue from sampling region 3. Subset defined: tumor region T3, left-lateral pole. The J gene is TRBJ2-5, the V gene TRBV11-2, with TRBD2 as a possible D gene (5 bases). In nucleotides, the CDR3 is TGCGCCAGCGGCTTAGAATTCAAGGGGACCCAGTACTTC. Amino acids: CASGLEFKGTQYF. The full variable domain, rest sourced from reference TRBV11-2 and TRBJ2-5, is EAGVAQSPRYKIIEKRQSVAFWCNPISGHATLYWYQQILGQGPKLLIQFQNNGVVDDSQLPKDRFSAERLKGVDSTLKIQPAKLEDSAVYLCASGLEFKGTQYFGPGTRLLVL.